The rows below give T cell receptor beta chains drawn from one sample of a study of cytomegalovirus exposure and HLA in healthy donors. The method was immunoSEQ multiplex PCR; TCRdb's version includes in-frame clones alone and lacks a portion of them. The sample contains about 220,000 clones, roughly 84% of which appear only once. The sequenced sample was PBMCs. The receptor set was obtained from a woman in her 30s in good health and CMV-seropositive. CDR3s include the opening cysteine and the closing phenylalanine or tryptophan. The D gene is left open where the match is weak. Rows give clone size only sometimes, using once, few, many, or a class for an expanded clone.

>TRBV6-1|NA|TRBJ2-3|NA|15
CASSEWEAYTDTQYF
TGTGCCAGCAGTGAGTGGGAGGCATACACAGATACGCAGTATTTT
>TRBV18|TRBD1|TRBJ1-2|NA|17
CASSPTNPGGRGYGYTF
TGTGCCAGCTCACCGACAAATCCAGGGGGACGGGGCTATGGCTACACCTTC
>TRBV6-5|NA|TRBJ1-3|NA|14
CASSYSGSGNTIYF
TGTGCCAGCAGTTACTCAGGGTCTGGAAACACCATATATTTT
>TRBV30|TRBD2|TRBJ2-5|NA|11
CAWTSLETQYF
TGTGCTTGGACTAGTCTTGAGACCCAGTACTTC
>TRBV6-1|TRBD2|TRBJ2-1|NA|14
CASSEGRGGNEQFF
TGTGCCAGCAGTGAAGGGCGGGGGGGTAATGAGCAGTTCTTC
>TRBV2|NA|TRBJ2-3|NA|16
CASSDQGPTGTDTQYF
TGTGCCAGCAGTGATCAGGGGCCCACCGGCACAGATACGCAGTATTTT
>TRBV2|NA|TRBJ1-2|few|12
CASRLAGNGYTF
TGTGCCAGCAGATTGGCAGGAAATGGCTACACCTTC
>TRBV30|NA|TRBJ1-1|NA|13
CAWSLTENTEAFF
TGTGCCTGGAGTTTGACAGAGAACACTGAAGCTTTCTTT
>TRBV19|TRBD1|TRBJ1-2|NA|15
CASSIGRQGAGGYTF
TGTGCCAGTAGTATAGGTAGACAGGGGGCAGGAGGCTACACCTTC
>TRBV28|NA|TRBJ2-7|few|12
CASSLAGYEQYF
TGTGCCAGCAGTTTAGCAGGGTACGAGCAGTACTTC
>TRBV5-6|NA|TRBJ1-2|NA|13
CASSLRGSDGYTF
TGTGCCAGCAGCTTGAGGGGTTCGGATGGCTACACCTTC
>TRBV5-1|NA|TRBJ2-7|NA|12
CASSWSGYEQYF
TGCGCCAGCAGCTGGTCCGGCTACGAGCAGTACTTC
>TRBV11-3|NA|TRBJ2-2|NA|13
CASSLYRSGELFF
TGTGCCAGCAGCTTATATCGGTCCGGGGAGCTGTTTTTT
>TRBV28|NA|TRBJ1-2|NA|16
CASSLFGTSEKYGYTF
TGTGCCAGCAGTTTGTTCGGAACTTCGGAAAAATATGGCTACACCTTC
>TRBV6-1|TRBD2|TRBJ2-5|NA|19
CASSKGTSGRVLAEETQYF
TGTGCCAGCAGTAAAGGGACTAGCGGGAGGGTGCTGGCAGAAGAGACCCAGTACTTC
>TRBV28|TRBD1|TRBJ2-7|NA|15
CASSRGTGGSYEQYF
TGTGCCAGCAGCCGCGGGACAGGGGGCTCCTACGAGCAGTACTTC
>TRBV28|NA|TRBJ1-2|NA|15
CASSSLDRMPHGYTF
TGTGCCAGCAGTTCCCTTGATCGGATGCCCCATGGCTACACCTTC
>TRBV5-1|NA|TRBJ2-7|NA|14
CASSLGTRNYEQYF
TGCGCCAGCAGCCTCGGGACTCGTAATTACGAGCAGTACTTC
>TRBV4-1|NA|TRBJ2-5|once|16
CASSQTVPREKETQYF
TGCGCCAGCAGCCAAACAGTCCCAAGGGAGAAAGAGACTCAGTACTTC
>TRBV12-5|TRBD1|TRBJ2-7|NA|14
CASGRGDSSYEQYF
TGTGCTAGTGGTCGTGGGGACAGTTCCTACGAGCAGTACTTC
>TRBV18|NA|TRBJ1-5|NA|13
CASSPPGDQPQHF
TGTGCCAGCTCACCACCAGGGGATCAGCCCCAGCATTTT
>TRBV6-1|NA|TRBJ1-1|NA|16
CASSDGGSDLNTEAFF
TGTGCCAGCAGTGACGGTGGATCGGATCTGAACACTGAAGCTTTCTTT
>TRBV30|TRBD2|TRBJ2-6|NA|17
CAWSVGLAGSGANVLTF
TGTGCCTGGAGTGTAGGACTAGCGGGATCCGGGGCCAACGTCCTGACTTTC
>TRBV12-5|TRBD2|TRBJ2-7|NA|15
CASGLGLAGAYEQYF
TGTGCTAGTGGTTTGGGACTAGCGGGCGCCTACGAGCAGTACTTC
>TRBV6-1|TRBD2|TRBJ2-1|few|11
CASSPGLVWFF
TGTGCCAGCAGTCCGGGACTAGTCTGGTTCTTC
>TRBV18|NA|TRBJ1-2|NA|14
CASSQRGINYGYTF
TGTGCCAGCTCACAGAGGGGGATAAACTATGGCTACACCTTC
>TRBV20-1|NA|TRBJ2-7|NA|11
CSARDSYEQYF
TGCAGTGCTAGGGACAGTTACGAGCAGTACTTC
>TRBV14|TRBD2|TRBJ2-1|NA|16
CASSQDLASGTNEQFF
TGTGCCAGCAGCCAAGATCTCGCTAGCGGGACAAATGAGCAGTTCTTC
>TRBV25-1|TRBD1|TRBJ1-2|NA|11
CASGAGGSYTF
TGTGCCAGCGGCGCAGGGGGGAGCTACACCTTC
>TRBV29-1|NA|TRBJ2-3|NA|12
CTYTGDSDTQYF
TGCACCTATACAGGGGACTCAGATACGCAGTATTTT
>TRBV6-5|NA|TRBJ1-3|few|14
CASSQGVSGNTIYF
TGTGCCAGCAGCCAAGGTGTCTCTGGAAACACCATATATTTT
>TRBV6-1|NA|TRBJ1-2|NA|15
CASSEGRGRNYGYTF
TGTGCCAGCAGTGAGGGCCGCGGACGGAACTATGGCTACACCTTC
>TRBV7-2|TRBD1|TRBJ2-5|NA|14
CASSFPGQGVTQYF
TGTGCCAGCAGCTTCCCGGGACAGGGGGTGACCCAGTACTTC